The 17 T cell receptor beta chains in this list originate from one sample, sequenced in a study of blood T cell repertoires in COVID-19. TCRdb keeps only in-frame clones here, not all; method: immunoSEQ multiplex PCR. The sample holds 180,000 or so clones, around 89% seen once. Sequencing used PBMCs or T cells enriched from blood (not recorded which). The receptors were gathered from a woman aged 18-35 years who had recovered from COVID-19.

The CDR3, as DNA: TGTGCCAGCTCACCTAGCAGCTCCTACAATGAGCAGTTCTTC. Its protein is CASSPSSSYNEQFF. The chain couples TRBV18 to TRBJ2-1; D gene ambiguous. The CDR3 sequence is 14 residues long. V gave up 3 bases and J gave up 0 bases, with 6 bases separating them. Germline V lookup: CDR1 KGHSH, CDR2 LQKENI.

The rearrangement links TRBV10-2 to TRBJ2-3, with TRBD2 matching over 8 bases. Germline assignment: CDR1 WSHSY and CDR2 SAAADI. J gave up 7 bases and V 2 bases, and 5 bases lay outside the gene matches. This CDR3 comprises 14 residues. CDR3 in amino acids: CASSESGSRNTQYF. The CDR3 nucleotides read TGCGCCAGCAGTGAGAGCGGGAGTAGGAATACGCAGTATTTT.

This clone was observed once. The chain uses TRBV5-4 and TRBJ1-2; 8 nucleotides match TRBD1. The V segment lost 2 bases and the J segment 8 bases; nucleotides outside the gene matches: 8. CDR3 length: 14 residues. Germline loops: CDR1 SGHNT, CDR2 YYREEE (reference sequence). Here the CDR3 DNA reads TGTGCCAGCAGCTTATACGGGACAGGCTCCGGCTACACCTTC. Translating it yields CASSLYGTGSGYTF.

The genes are TRBV4-2 and TRBJ2-3, with TRBD2 identical over 7 bases. The V gene end was trimmed by 0 bases and the J gene end by 1 base; junction bases not matched to a gene: 4. Germline CDR1 and CDR2: LGHNA and YNFKEQ. CDR3 length: 16 amino acids. CDR3 amino acids: CASSQEGGRGTDTQYF. The DNA of the CDR3 is TGTGCCAGCAGCCAAGAAGGCGGGAGAGGCACAGATACGCAGTATTTT.

A note on this clone: Other DNA sequences from this sample encode an identical CDR3 as well. V gene TRBV6-5 combines with J gene TRBJ2-7, with D possibly being TRBD2 (6 bases). With 6 bases removed from V and 4 bases from J, the gap between germline ends came to 7 bases. CDR1 and CDR2 (germline): MNHEY, SVGAGI. The CDR3 loop spans 11 amino acids. The CDR3 region has the DNA TGTGCCAGCAGGCGGGATTACGAGCAGTACTTC. Translation gives CASRRDYEQYF.

This CDR3 is CASSEAGSIYEQYF. For the CDR3, the DNA is TGCGCCAGCAGTGAGGCGGGATCAATCTACGAGCAGTACTTC. V is TRBV10-1 and J is TRBJ2-7; D possibly corresponds to TRBD2 (6 bases). The ends were cut back, 2 bases at V and 3 bases at J, with 11 bases in the middle. The CDR3 has 14 amino acids. Germline lookup yields CDR1 WNHNN and CDR2 SYGVQD (reference sequence).

The genes are TRBV7-8 and TRBJ2-1; D is unclear. The CDR3 extends over 15 amino acids. V lost 3 bases, J lost 2 bases, and 11 bases lay in between. Per germline, CDR1 SGHVS and CDR2 FQNEAQ. In DNA, the CDR3 is TGTGCCAGCAGCTTGACAACCCCGACCTACAATGAGCAGTTCTTC. Translating gives CASSLTTPTYNEQFF.

The rearrangement joins TRBV5-1 to TRBJ2-5; a possible D gene is TRBD2 (5 bases). V was pared by 4 bases and J by 4 bases, with 14 bases between. CDR1 and CDR2 (germline): SGHRS, YFSETQ. The CDR3 spans 14 residues. CDR3 nucleotide sequence: TGCGCCAGCAGCCCCTTCGGGGAATTAGAGACCCAGTACTTC. Its translation is CASSPFGELETQYF.

This rearrangement joins TRBV28 to TRBJ1-1; TRBD1 aligns across 7 bases. Germline V lookup: CDR1 MDHEN, CDR2 SYDVKM. V lost 3 bases, J lost 11 bases, and 9 bases stayed unmatched. The CDR3 has 13 amino acids. The CDR3 sequence: CASSFRIQGLAFF. CDR3 bases: TGTGCCAGCAGTTTCCGAATACAGGGGTTGGCTTTCTTT. The full variable domain, in which reference TRBV28 and TRBJ1-1 provide the parts outside the CDR3, is DVKVTQSSRYLVKRTGEKVFLECVQDMDHENMFWYRQDPGLGLRLIYFSYDVKMKEKGDIPEGYSVSREKKERFSLILESASTNQTSMYLCASSFRIQGLAFFGQGTRLTVV.

The chain employs TRBV19 and TRBJ2-3; D may be TRBD1 (6 bases). The V end lost 1 base, the J end lost 5 bases, and 10 bases lay between the germline ends. Germline values: CDR1 LNHDA, CDR2 SQIVND (reference sequence). The CDR3 covers 14 residues. Here the CDR3 DNA reads TGTGCCAGTAGTATAGCTTGGGGGCGAGATACGCAGTATTTT. This sequence encodes CASSIAWGRDTQYF. Using reference TRBV19 and TRBJ2-3 for the parts outside the CDR3, the full variable domain is DGGITQSPKYLFRKEGQNVTLSCEQNLNHDAMYWYRQDPGQGLRLIYYSQIVNDFQKGDIAEGYSVSREKKESFPLTVTSAQKNPTAFYLCASSIAWGRDTQYFGPGTRLTVL.

The chain links TRBV6-2 or TRBV6-3 to TRBJ2-7, with D possibly matching TRBD2 (5 bases). The CDR3 contains 17 residues. V lost 0 bases, J lost 2 bases, and 17 bases lay in between. CDR1 MNHEY and CDR2 SVGEGT come from the germline V gene. CDR3 sequence: CASSYSLVGALPYEQYF. CDR3 bases: TGTGCCAGCAGTTACTCCCTGGTGGGAGCCCTTCCCTACGAGCAGTACTTC.

CDR3 amino acids: CAWSDGLNSGNTIYF. The CDR3, as DNA: TGTGCCTGGAGTGACGGACTGAACTCTGGAAACACCATATATTTT. V is TRBV30 and J is TRBJ1-3; no firm D call. Trimming pared 1 base from V and 0 bases from J, leaving 10 bases between. Per germline, CDR1 GTSNPN and CDR2 SVGIG (reference sequence). The CDR3 extends over 15 amino acids.

The gene calls are TRBV29-1 and TRBJ2-3; D gene uncertain. CDR3 length: 15 amino acids. Germline CDR1 SQVTM, CDR2 ANQGSEA. The V end lost 8 bases, the J end lost 2 bases, and 20 bases lay between the germline ends. The CDR3, as DNA: TGCAGCAACGCCCTCATAGGCGGCGCCACAGATACGCAGTATTTT. Translated, it gives CSNALIGGATDTQYF.

The chain couples TRBV11-3 to TRBJ2-1, with 9 bases fitting TRBD2. The CDR3 has 18 residues. The J segment lost 1 base and the V segment lost 0 bases, leaving 7 bases of the junction unmatched. The V gene's germline CDR1 is SGHNT and CDR2 YENEEA. CDR3 bases: TGTGCCAGCAGCTTAGACGGTCGAGCGGGAGGTTCCTACAATGAGCAGTTCTTC. It yields the protein CASSLDGRAGGSYNEQFF.

V and J are TRBV19 and TRBJ1-4, with 8 positions matching TRBD1. Germline values: CDR1 LNHDA, CDR2 SQIVND (reference sequence). Trimming removed 7 bases from V and 11 bases from J; junction bases left unmatched: 15. The CDR3 has 15 amino acids. This CDR3 reads CASTYVGQGAFKLFF. CDR3 DNA: TGTGCCAGTACCTACGTAGGGCAGGGGGCCTTCAAACTGTTTTTT.

The chain recombines TRBV10-3 with TRBJ2-3, with TRBD2 matching 8 bases. J gave up 1 base and V 10 bases, and 7 bases lay outside the gene matches. The CDR3 contains 14 residues. The germline V gene has CDR1 ENHRY and CDR2 SYGVKD. CDR3 protein: CATLPGLGTDTQYF. CDR3 bases: TGTGCCACCCTACCGGGACTAGGCACAGATACGCAGTATTTT.

The chain combines TRBV6-2 or TRBV6-3 with TRBJ2-2; D possibly corresponds to TRBD1 (5 bases). Germline V CDR1 and CDR2: MNHEY, SVGEGT. The CDR3 length is 15 residues. Trimming pared 3 bases from V and 5 bases from J, leaving 13 bases between. The CDR3 bases are TGTGCCAGCAGTTATGGTCCTAGGGGTACCGGGGAGCTGTTTTTT. Its protein is CASSYGPRGTGELFF.